This T cell receptor beta chain was sequenced during a study of blood T cell repertoires in COVID-19. Clones were sequenced by immunoSEQ multiplex PCR, and TCRdb holds only the in-frame ones, with some missing. The table shows under 200,000 clones, with approximately 80% occurring only once. Trimming cost V 0 bases and J 0 bases, with 12 bases left between them. The length of the CDR3 is 17 residues. Germline assignment: CDR1 SGHDN and CDR2 FVKESK. This clone appeared a few times. This TCR derives from an older woman with acute or convalescent COVID-19. Sequenced input: peripheral blood. The chain couples TRBV14 to TRBJ1-3; D gene ambiguous. The DNA of the CDR3 is TGTGCCAGCAGCCAAGAGGTGCTGCGCTACTCTGGAAACACCATATATTTT. It specifies CASSQEVLRYSGNTIYF.